Sequencing of this T cell receptor (beta chain) was carried out in a study of cytomegalovirus exposure and HLA in healthy donors. On the study more broadly: Early released data comprised about 85 million unique TCRs from HLA-typed donors.

Germline V gives CDR1 LNHDA, CDR2 SQIVND (reference sequence). The V and J ends lost 4 bases and 0 bases respectively, with 9 bases between them. CDR3 length: 15 residues. This PCR relied on a set of 60 Vbeta primers and 13 Jbeta primers. Clones were read by immunoSEQ multiplex PCR, and TCRdb kept only the in-frame ones, dropping some. The table includes roughly 150,000 clones, 70% to 90% detected once. Study results and caveats: In a later analysis, a missense DCLRE1C variant was linked to TCR beta V- and J-gene trimming.

Points on this clone: The antigen is not known.

Sequenced material: PBMCs. This receptor was taken from a woman under 30 in good health and CMV-seronegative. The V gene is TRBV19, the J gene TRBJ2-2; D gene uncertain. CDR3 bases: TGTGCCAGTAGTACGAGCCCCTCGAACACCGGGGAGCTGTTTTTT. Protein product: CASSTSPSNTGELFF.